The sequence of this T cell receptor beta chain was determined in a study of T cells in Graves' hyperthyroidism and ophthalmopathy. Looked up from germline, CDR1 is LGHDT and CDR2 is YNNKEL (reference sequence). The CDR3 is made up of 11 amino acids. The V and J ends lost 3 bases and 5 bases respectively, with 2 bases between them. This clonotype was counted at least ten times. The source material, RNA transcripts, was used to amplify TCR beta CDR3 regions. Initially, a first-round RT-PCR of the TCR CDR3 employed the HTBI primer set. MiXCR was run by TCRdb on the multiplex PCR reads, yielding one entry per CDR3 protein. The data hold about 380,000 distinct CDR3 sequences, with about 18% observed a single time.

The chain couples TRBV3-1 to TRBJ1-5; D uncertain. The TCR comes from a young man with Graves' ophthalmopathy. Sequenced material: blood. CDR3 region: CASSQYQPQHF. In nucleotides, the CDR3 is TGTGCCAGCAGCCAGTATCAGCCCCAGCATTTT. Full variable domain (rest looked up from reference TRBV3-1 and TRBJ1-5): DTAVSQTPKYLVTQMGNDKSIKCEQNLGHDTMYWYKQDSKKFLKIMFSYNNKELIINETVPNRFSPKSPDKAHLNLHINSLELGDSAVYFCASSQYQPQHFGDGTRLSIL.